A single sample is the source of the 17 T cell receptor beta chains below, sequenced in a study of T-cell memory formation after mild COVID-19. A single record per CDR3 protein comes from TCRdb applying MiXCR to the 5' RACE reads. Seen here are 130,000 to 150,000 distinct CDR3 sequences, about 5.7% observed once, and the top ten hold 2% to 2.5%. Material: PBMCs or a T cell subset sorted from them (not recorded which). The receptors originated from an adult woman who had mild COVID-19 (a few samples of this study predate the infection). Cell type and time point are not known.

Many counts were recorded for this clonotype. The chain has TRBV4-2 and TRBJ2-7, with 9 bases aligning to TRBD1. The germline CDR1 and CDR2 sequences are LGHNA and YNFKEQ. J was trimmed by 4 bases and V by 5 bases; bases with no gene match: 9. The CDR3 is 15 amino acids. CDR3 loop: CASSKQGADQYEQYF. CDR3 DNA: TGTGCCAGCAGCAAACAGGGGGCGGACCAGTACGAGCAGTACTTC.

This clonotype has a count of ten or more. This chain joins TRBV12-3 or TRBV12-4 and TRBJ1-5, with D perhaps TRBD1 (5 bases). This CDR3 is 14 amino acids long. V gave up 1 base and J gave up 5 bases, with 9 bases separating them. The CDR3 protein is CASSLGGGHQPQHF. For the CDR3, the DNA is TGTGCCAGCAGTTTAGGGGGGGGACATCAGCCCCAGCATTTT.

V and J are TRBV29-1 and TRBJ2-7, with 11 bases that match TRBD1. Germline V lookup: CDR1 SQVTM, CDR2 ANQGSEA. V lost 4 bases to trimming and J lost 6 bases; unmatched junction nucleotides: 8. This CDR3 has 14 residues. The CDR3 nucleotides are TGCAGCGTTGCGCTCCGGGACAGGGGGTTCGAGCAGTACTTC. Translated, it gives CSVALRDRGFEQYF.

This clonotype was seen many times. The chain has TRBV5-1 and TRBJ2-6; D is unresolved. Germline-derived CDR1 and CDR2 are SGHRS and YFSETQ. This CDR3 has 15 residues. Trimming took 0 bases from V and 8 from J, leaving 12 bases between them. The CDR3 protein is CASSLGQPGPNVLTF. The CDR3 DNA follows: TGCGCCAGCAGCTTGGGACAACCTGGACCCAACGTCCTGACTTTC.

This clonotype was counted many times. CDR3: CASSFSRDRGNNEQFF. Written as DNA, the CDR3 is TGTGCCAGCAGTTTCTCACGGGACAGGGGTAACAATGAGCAGTTCTTC. This chain uses TRBV27 with TRBJ2-1, with TRBD1 matching over 10 bases. V gave up 3 bases and J gave up 5 bases; unmatched junction bases: 7. The CDR3 totals 16 residues. The V gene's germline CDR1 is MNHEY and CDR2 SMNVEV (reference sequence).

This clonotype occurred many times. At one end, the junction sequence differs from germline, possibly due to a read error. This chain uses TRBV7-3 with TRBJ2-3; 9 bases line up with TRBD1. This CDR3 has 20 residues. Germline V CDR1 and CDR2: SGHTA, FQGTGA. The CDR3: CASSLTPLIHRGRFTDTQYF. The DNA of the CDR3 is TGTGCCAGCAGCCTAACCCCCCTCATTCACAGGGGGCGGTTCACAGATACGCAGTATTTT.

This chain uses TRBV5-1 with TRBJ2-5; D unresolved. Trimming stripped 0 bases from V and 5 bases from J, with 11 bases between. The CDR3 spans 14 residues. In germline, CDR1 is SGHRS, CDR2 YFSETQ. The CDR3 DNA reads as TGCGCCAGCAGCTTGGGGGCTCCTGGGGAGACCCAGTACTTC. Translated: CASSLGAPGETQYF.

Details on this clonotype: A junction end diverges from the germline sequence, so it may reflect a read error. The J gene is TRBJ1-1, the V gene TRBV5-1; D is unclear. This CDR3 spans 15 amino acids. CDR1 and CDR2 from the germline V gene are SGHRS and YFSETQ. CDR3 DNA sequence: TGCGCCAGCAGCCCACTCGCACAGAGGAACACTGGAGCTTTCTTT. The encoded protein is CASSPLAQRNTGAFF.

This clonotype was counted many times. The gene calls are TRBV20-1 and TRBJ2-5, with 9 nucleotides matching TRBD1. Trimming at V came to 5 bases and at J to 5 bases, leaving 3 bases not matched to a gene. This CDR3 region has 12 residues. Looked up from germline, CDR1 is DFQATT and CDR2 is SNEGSKA (reference sequence). The DNA of the CDR3 is TGCAGTGCTTCTGACAGGGGGGAGACCCAGTACTTC. This encodes CSASDRGETQYF.

The gene calls are TRBV18 and TRBJ2-7; D unresolved. Germline CDR1 and CDR2: KGHSH and LQKENI. CDR3 length: 14 amino acids. Trimming removed 0 bases at V and 2 bases at J, with 8 bases between. CDR3 sequence (DNA): TGTGCCAGCTCACCACCGGGGTCCCCCTACGAGCAGTACTTC. Translated: CASSPPGSPYEQYF.

The rearrangement links TRBV29-1 to TRBJ1-5; D is possibly TRBD1 (5 bases). This CDR3 has 14 amino acids. Germline-derived CDR1 and CDR2 are SQVTM and ANQGSEA. Trimming left V 6 bases short and J 3 bases short, with 15 bases between. The CDR3 DNA sequence: TGCAGCGTGGTTTCGGGGGGGTCCAATCAGCCCCAGCATTTT. Translating it yields CSVVSGGSNQPQHF.

The table lists this clonotype with many counts. The V and J genes are TRBV7-2 and TRBJ2-7; TRBD1 matches at 7 bases. V lost 5 bases to trimming and J lost 3 bases; unmatched junction nucleotides: 4. This CDR3 region has 13 residues. CDR1 SGHTA and CDR2 FQGNSA come from the germline V gene. CDR3 loop: CASSRTGFYEQYF. The CDR3 DNA reads as TGTGCCAGCAGCCGGACAGGTTTCTACGAGCAGTACTTC.

This clonotype was counted ten times or more. The J gene is TRBJ2-1, the V gene TRBV15; D unclear. In germline, CDR1 is LNHNV, CDR2 YYDKDF (reference sequence). The CDR3 is 14 residues long. The germline V and J ends were trimmed by 8 bases and 0 bases, with 11 bases remaining between them. The CDR3: CATHGDNSYNEQFF. For the CDR3, the DNA is TGTGCCACCCATGGAGACAACTCCTACAATGAGCAGTTCTTC.

In this sample, this clonotype turned up a few times. V gene TRBV30 combines with J gene TRBJ2-2, with 11 bases lining up with TRBD2. V was pared by 1 base and J by 5 bases, with 3 bases of the junction left unmatched. The CDR3 is 15 residues long. The germline CDR1 and CDR2 sequences are GTSNPN and SVGIG (reference sequence). CDR3 in DNA: TGTGCCTGGAGTGCTAGCGGGAGGAGAACCGGGGAGCTGTTTTTT. This codes for CAWSASGRRTGELFF. Supplemented by reference TRBV30 and TRBJ2-2, the full variable domain reads SQTIHQWPATLVQPVGSPLSLECTVEGTSNPNLYWYRQAAGRGLQLLFYSVGIGQISSEVPQNLSASRPQDRQFILSSKKLLLSDSGFYLCAWSASGRRTGELFFGEGSRLTVL.

This clonotype was counted many times. The V call is TRBV12-3 or TRBV12-4, the J call TRBJ2-2; maybe TRBD1 (5 bases). V was shortened by 6 bases and J by 7 bases, with 12 bases between the two germline ends. The CDR3 totals 13 residues. The CDR3 nucleotides read TGTGCCAGCAGCTCAAGACAGCTCGGGGAGCTGTTTTTT. Protein sequence: CASSSRQLGELFF.

This clonotype was counted at least ten times. The V and J genes are TRBV2 and TRBJ2-7; D ambiguous. V was cut by 3 bases and J by 3 bases, with 3 bases left in between. This CDR3 spans 11 amino acids. Germline values: CDR1 SNHLY, CDR2 FYNNEI. The DNA of the CDR3 is TGTGCCAGCAGTGAGCTCTACGAGCAGTACTTC. This gives the protein CASSELYEQYF.

The genes are TRBV6-6 and TRBJ1-2; D call uncertain. V was clipped by 3 bases and J by 2 bases, with 10 bases between them. The CDR3 contains 14 residues. From germline, CDR1 is MNHNY and CDR2 SVGAGI (reference sequence). CDR3 region: CASSYDGVNYGYTF. The CDR3 DNA is TGTGCCAGCAGTTATGATGGGGTAAACTATGGCTACACCTTC.